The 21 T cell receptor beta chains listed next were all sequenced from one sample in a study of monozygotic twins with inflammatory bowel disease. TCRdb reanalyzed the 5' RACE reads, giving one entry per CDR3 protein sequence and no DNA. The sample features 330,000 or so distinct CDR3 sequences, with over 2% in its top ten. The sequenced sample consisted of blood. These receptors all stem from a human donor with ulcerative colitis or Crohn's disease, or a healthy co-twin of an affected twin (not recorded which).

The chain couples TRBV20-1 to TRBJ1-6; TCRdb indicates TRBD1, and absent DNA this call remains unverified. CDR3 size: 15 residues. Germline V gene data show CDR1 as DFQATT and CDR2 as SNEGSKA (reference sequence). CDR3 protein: CSARPSGRAVSPLHF.

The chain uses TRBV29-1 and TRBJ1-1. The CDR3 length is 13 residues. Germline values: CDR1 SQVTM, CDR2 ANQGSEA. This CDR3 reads CSAFFSLNTEAFF.

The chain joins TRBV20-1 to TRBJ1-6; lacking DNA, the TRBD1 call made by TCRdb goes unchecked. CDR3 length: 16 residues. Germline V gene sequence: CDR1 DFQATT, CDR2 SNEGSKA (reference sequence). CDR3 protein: CSARDSRQAINSPLHF.

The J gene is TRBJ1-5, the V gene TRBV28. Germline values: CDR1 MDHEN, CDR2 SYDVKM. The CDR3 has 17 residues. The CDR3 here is CASRTLPGASTYLTEHF.

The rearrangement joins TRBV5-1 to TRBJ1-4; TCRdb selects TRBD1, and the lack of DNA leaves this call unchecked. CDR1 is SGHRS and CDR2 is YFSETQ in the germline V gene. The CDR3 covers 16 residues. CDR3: CASSSGGGQRNEKLFF. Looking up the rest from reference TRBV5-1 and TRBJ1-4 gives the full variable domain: KAGVTQTPRYLIKTRGQQVTLSCSPISGHRSVSWYQQTPGQGLQFLFEYFSETQRNKGNFPGRFSGRQFSNSRSEMNVSTLELGDSALYLCASSSGGGQRNEKLFFGSGTQLSVL.

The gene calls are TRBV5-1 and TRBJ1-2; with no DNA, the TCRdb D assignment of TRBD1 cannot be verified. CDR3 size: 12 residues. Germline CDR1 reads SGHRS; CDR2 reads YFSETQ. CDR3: CASSYDSGGYTF.

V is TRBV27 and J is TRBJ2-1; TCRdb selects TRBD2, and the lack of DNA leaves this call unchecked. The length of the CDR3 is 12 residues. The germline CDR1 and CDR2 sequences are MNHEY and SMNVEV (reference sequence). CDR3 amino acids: CASTPMVGEQFF.

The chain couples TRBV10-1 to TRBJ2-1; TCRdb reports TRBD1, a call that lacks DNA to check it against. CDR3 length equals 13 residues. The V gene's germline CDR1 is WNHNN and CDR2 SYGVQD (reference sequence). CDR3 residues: CASSGQVNNEQFF.

Here the CDR3 reads CAWSRGQGPYYEQYF. The chain links TRBV30 to TRBJ2-7; TCRdb gives TRBD1 as the D gene, but with no DNA this cannot be confirmed. The V gene's germline CDR1 is GTSNPN and CDR2 SVGIG (reference sequence). CDR3 size: 15 residues.

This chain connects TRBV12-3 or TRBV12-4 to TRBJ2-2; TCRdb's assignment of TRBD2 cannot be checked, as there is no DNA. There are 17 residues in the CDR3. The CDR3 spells CASSFPMVAGGSGELFF.

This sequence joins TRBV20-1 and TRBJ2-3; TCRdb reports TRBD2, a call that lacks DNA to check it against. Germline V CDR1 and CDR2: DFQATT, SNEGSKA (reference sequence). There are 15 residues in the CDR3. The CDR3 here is CSAPQRGGRGDTQYF.

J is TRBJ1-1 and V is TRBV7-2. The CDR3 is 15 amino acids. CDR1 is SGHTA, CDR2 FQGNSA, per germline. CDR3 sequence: CASSLEAGMGTEAFF.

CDR3 in amino acids: CASSQDLAGRAGTEAFF. J is TRBJ1-1 and V is TRBV3-1; as DNA is missing, the TRBD1 call by TCRdb cannot be tested. The germline V gene has CDR1 LGHDT and CDR2 YNNKEL (reference sequence). The CDR3 spans 17 residues.

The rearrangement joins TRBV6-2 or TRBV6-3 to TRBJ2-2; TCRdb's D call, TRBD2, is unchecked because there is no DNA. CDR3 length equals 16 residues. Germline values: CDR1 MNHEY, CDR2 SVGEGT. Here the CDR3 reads CASNLAGGRNTGELFF.

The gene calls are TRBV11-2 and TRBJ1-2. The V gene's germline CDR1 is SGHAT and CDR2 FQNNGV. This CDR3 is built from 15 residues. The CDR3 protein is CASSFHQVRTASYTF.

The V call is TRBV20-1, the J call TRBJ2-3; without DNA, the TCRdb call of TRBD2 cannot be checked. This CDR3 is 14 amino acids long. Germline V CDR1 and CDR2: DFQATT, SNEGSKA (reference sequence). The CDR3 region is CSARKREGSDTQYF.

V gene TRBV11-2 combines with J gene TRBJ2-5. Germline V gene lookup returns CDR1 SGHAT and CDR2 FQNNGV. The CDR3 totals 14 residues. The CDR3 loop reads CASSLEGVIRTQYF. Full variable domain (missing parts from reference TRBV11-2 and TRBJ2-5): EAGVAQSPRYKIIEKRQSVAFWCNPISGHATLYWYQQILGQGPKLLIQFQNNGVVDDSQLPKDRFSAERLKGVDSTLKIQPAKLEDSAVYLCASSLEGVIRTQYFGPGTRLLVL.

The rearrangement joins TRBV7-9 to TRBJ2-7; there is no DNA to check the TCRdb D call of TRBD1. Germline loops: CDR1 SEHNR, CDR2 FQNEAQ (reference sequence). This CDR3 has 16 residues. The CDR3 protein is CASSPPLMGGVHEQYF.

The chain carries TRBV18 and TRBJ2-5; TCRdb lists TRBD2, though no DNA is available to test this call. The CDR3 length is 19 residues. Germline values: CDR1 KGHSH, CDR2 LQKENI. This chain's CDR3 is CASSPPILGLAAFGETQYF.

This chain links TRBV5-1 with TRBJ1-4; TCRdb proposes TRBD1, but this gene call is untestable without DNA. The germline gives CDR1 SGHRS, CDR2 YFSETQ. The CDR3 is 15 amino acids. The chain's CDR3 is CASSSWTGANEKLFF.

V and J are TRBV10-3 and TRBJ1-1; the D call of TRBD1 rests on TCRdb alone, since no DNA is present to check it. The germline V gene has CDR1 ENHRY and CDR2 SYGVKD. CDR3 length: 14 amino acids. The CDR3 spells CANSPTGYRTEAFF.